One sample yielded the 23 T cell receptor beta chains listed below, sequenced in a study of CD8+CD57+ T cells in acquired aplastic anemia. CDR3 and TCR beta VDJ profiling relied on a genomic DNA template. TCRdb reanalysed the reads using MiXCR and keeps one entry per CDR3 protein. The sample gives 200,000 or so distinct CDR3 sequences, around 66% of which show up once; 46% is in the top ten. The sequencing sample was made of sorted CD4+, CD8+, or CD8+CD57+ T cells (not recorded which) from PBMCs. The receptors shown here come from a human donor with severe aplastic anemia or a healthy control (not recorded which).

The chain couples TRBV29-1 to TRBJ1-1, with no clear D. CDR1 is SQVTM and CDR2 is ANQGSEA in the germline V gene. Trimming left V 5 bases short and J 0 bases short, with 10 bases between. This CDR3 contains 13 residues. The CDR3 nucleotides are TGCAGCGTTTCAAAGGAAATGAACACTGAAGCTTTCTTT. This encodes CSVSKEMNTEAFF.

This clonotype was detected many times. The rearrangement joins TRBV14 to TRBJ2-5; D might be TRBD1 (6 bases). Germline CDR1 SGHDN, CDR2 FVKESK. V dropped 0 bases and J dropped 5 bases, with 13 bases sitting between them. The CDR3 contains 15 residues. In nucleotides, the CDR3 is TGTGCCAGCAGCCAAGATCCAGGGGTGGTGGAGACCCAGTACTTC. This sequence encodes CASSQDPGVVETQYF.

The chain is built from TRBV2 and TRBJ1-6; 7 bases are a match to TRBD1. This CDR3 contains 15 residues. The germline V gene encodes CDR1 SNHLY and CDR2 FYNNEI. With V trimmed by 7 bases and J by 10 bases, 13 bases remained unmatched. This CDR3 reads CASMVVTTRGSPLHF. The CDR3 DNA is TGTGCCAGCATGGTCGTTACTACCAGGGGGTCACCCCTCCACTTT.

This rearrangement joins TRBV4-1 to TRBJ1-2; D call uncertain. Germline lookup yields CDR1 MGHRA and CDR2 YSYEKL. This CDR3 region has 15 residues. V lost 4 bases and J lost 4, with 16 bases in between. The CDR3 nucleotides read TGCGCCAGCAGCCTTTCGGAGGGAGGCCTCTATGGCTACACCTTC. Encoded protein: CASSLSEGGLYGYTF.

CDR3 sequence reads: CASSLSGLNQPQHF. The CDR3 DNA is TGCGCCAGCAGCTTGTCAGGGTTGAATCAGCCCCAGCATTTT. The chain uses TRBV5-1 and TRBJ1-5; D possibly corresponds to TRBD1 (5 bases). V shed 1 base and J shed 4 bases, with 9 bases lying between them. Germline CDR1 is SGHRS and CDR2 is YFSETQ. The CDR3 is made up of 14 amino acids.

In its sample, this clonotype was seen many times. This sequence joins TRBV6-6 and TRBJ1-6; the D is unclear. This CDR3 comprises 14 residues. Germline CDR1 and CDR2: MNHNY and SVGAGI (reference sequence). V gave up 7 bases and J gave up 10 bases, with 17 bases separating them. CDR3 coding DNA: TGTGCCAGCACCTCGGACCGAAGGAGGTCACCCCTCCACTTT. Amino acid sequence: CASTSDRRRSPLHF.

The chain carries TRBV7-2 and TRBJ1-1; D remains unclear. Germline CDR1 SGHTA, CDR2 FQGNSA. The CDR3 extends over 13 amino acids. V gave up 2 bases and J gave up 1 base, with 5 bases separating them. In DNA form, the CDR3 reads TGTGCCAGCAGCTTATACAGGAACACTGAAGCTTTCTTT. It encodes CASSLYRNTEAFF.

The chain recombines TRBV25-1 with TRBJ1-2; tentative D call: TRBD1 (5 bases). The V end lost 2 bases, the J end lost 8 bases, and 21 bases lay between the germline ends. Germline V gene sequence: CDR1 MGHDK, CDR2 SYGVNS. The CDR3 runs 16 residues. CDR3 residues: CASSEGGVGRVYGYTF. CDR3 nucleotides: TGTGCCAGCAGTGAAGGAGGGGTCGGTAGGGTGTACGGCTACACCTTC.

The chain joins TRBV29-1 to TRBJ1-1, with 8 bases identical to TRBD1. The CDR3 is 13 residues long. The germline V gene encodes CDR1 SQVTM and CDR2 ANQGSEA. Germline trimming cut 7 bases from V and 1 base from J; bases unmatched to any gene: 5. Here the CDR3 DNA reads TGCAGCGCCCAGACAGGGGAGAACACTGAAGCTTTCTTT. This translates into CSAQTGENTEAFF.

The chain has TRBV7-9 and TRBJ1-6; D gene uncertain. Trimming took 9 bases from V and 4 from J, leaving 13 bases between them. The germline V gene has CDR1 SEHNR and CDR2 FQNEAQ (reference sequence). The CDR3 covers 14 residues. CDR3 in DNA: TGTGCCAGTGATGGAGCGTCATATAATTCACCCCTCCACTTT. Protein product: CASDGASYNSPLHF.

This clonotype was seen many times. The chain carries TRBV5-6 and TRBJ2-7; 14 nucleotides line up with TRBD2. Germline V gives CDR1 SGHDT, CDR2 YYEEEE. The CDR3 covers 15 residues. V was pared by 2 bases and J by 3 bases, with 1 base of the junction left unmatched. The CDR3 is CASSFGTSGGYEQYF. CDR3 sequence (DNA): TGTGCCAGCAGCTTCGGGACTAGCGGGGGCTACGAGCAGTACTTC.

This clonotype was picked up a small number of times. This rearrangement joins TRBV27 to TRBJ2-7; TRBD2 is a possible D gene (7 bases). CDR3 length: 14 residues. From germline, CDR1 is MNHEY and CDR2 SMNVEV (reference sequence). Trimming pared 2 bases from V and 6 bases from J, leaving 14 bases between. Written as DNA, the CDR3 is TGTGCCAGCAGTTTACCCGCCCGGGGGGCCGAGCAGTACTTC. Translating it yields CASSLPARGAEQYF.

This clonotype was found many times. The chain has TRBV7-9 and TRBJ1-2; D remains ambiguous. Germline V gene lookup returns CDR1 SEHNR and CDR2 FQNEAQ (reference sequence). V lost 1 base and J lost 8, with 8 bases in between. CDR3 length: 12 residues. Here the CDR3 DNA reads TGTGCCAGCAGCTTAGAGGCAGAAGGCTACACCTTC. Its translation: CASSLEAEGYTF.

This chain joins TRBV7-6 and TRBJ2-1; 10 bases are shared with TRBD2. V was clipped by 4 bases and J by 3 bases; unmatched bases: 6. CDR1 and CDR2 (germline): SGHVS, FNYEAQ. The CDR3 contains 16 residues. The CDR3 DNA sequence: TGTGCCAGCAGCTCCCCCCTAGCGGGAGTCTACAATGAGCAGTTCTTC. Translation gives CASSSPLAGVYNEQFF.

The chain employs TRBV10-1 and TRBJ2-1; the match to TRBD2 covers 8 bases. V trimming: 2 bases; J trimming: 6 bases; junction bases outside the gene matches: 6. The germline V gene encodes CDR1 WNHNN and CDR2 SYGVQD (reference sequence). CDR3 length equals 15 residues. The CDR3, as DNA: TGCGCCAGCAGTGAGACGGTACTAGCGGTCAATGAGCAGTTCTTC. Translation gives CASSETVLAVNEQFF.

This clonotype was observed at least ten times. This chain joins TRBV4-3 and TRBJ1-2; 8 nucleotides align to TRBD1. Germline-derived CDR1 and CDR2 are LGHNA and YSLEER. The ends lost 0 bases at V and 8 bases at J; junction bases unmatched: 8. The CDR3 length is 15 residues. In DNA form, the CDR3 reads TGCGCCAGCAGCCAAGAACAGGGGGTGTTGGAAGGCTACACCTTC. Its translation is CASSQEQGVLEGYTF.

The V call is TRBV20-1, the J call TRBJ2-7, with D tentatively TRBD2 (5 bases). Trimming took off 1 base at V and 1 base at J, with 11 bases between the two ends. The CDR3 consists of 14 residues. CDR1 and CDR2 from the germline V gene are DFQATT and SNEGSKA (reference sequence). CDR3 sequence (DNA): TGCAGTGCTAGAGTGGGTAGCGCGTCCTACGAGCAGTACTTC. This codes for CSARVGSASYEQYF.

This chain joins TRBV28 and TRBJ2-3; maybe TRBD2 (6 bases). Trimming pared 6 bases from V and 11 bases from J, leaving 18 bases between. Germline CDR1 and CDR2: MDHEN and SYDVKM. This CDR3 contains 13 residues. DNA of the CDR3: TGTGCCAGCAGCCGGGTCTGGGAGGTAGAGCAGTATTTT. It specifies CASSRVWEVEQYF.

The chain uses TRBV9 and TRBJ2-1; D may be TRBD2 (5 bases). This CDR3 region has 15 residues. Germline V gene sequence: CDR1 SGDLS, CDR2 YYNGEE. The V and J ends lost 2 bases and 4 bases respectively, with 13 bases between them. CDR3 in amino acids: CASSVDSPGYNEQFF. In nucleotides, the CDR3 is TGTGCCAGCAGCGTCGACTCGCCGGGATACAATGAGCAGTTCTTC.

The chain links TRBV5-1 to TRBJ2-3, with 11 bases matching TRBD2. The CDR3 totals 16 residues. With V trimmed by 0 bases and J by 6 bases, 6 bases remained unmatched. CDR1 and CDR2 from the germline V gene are SGHRS and YFSETQ. CDR3 amino acids: CASSLGSLAGADTQYF. CDR3 in DNA: TGCGCCAGCAGCTTGGGTTCACTAGCGGGGGCTGATACGCAGTATTTT.

Only a few counts were recorded for this clonotype. The chain is built from TRBV25-1 and TRBJ1-3; no reliable D call. Germline V CDR1 and CDR2: MGHDK, SYGVNS. The V gene lost 4 bases and the J gene lost 4 bases, with 8 bases spanning the gap. This CDR3 comprises 13 residues. The CDR3 protein is CASSVSTGNTIYF. The CDR3, as DNA: TGTGCCAGCAGTGTCAGCACCGGAAACACCATATATTTT.

This clonotype was seen a few times. This sequence joins TRBV7-9 and TRBJ2-5; 11 bases are a match to TRBD2. Germline V lookup: CDR1 SEHNR, CDR2 FQNEAQ (reference sequence). The CDR3 length is 16 residues. V shed 1 base and J 1 base; nucleotides not matched to a gene: 2. The CDR3 DNA reads as TGTGCCAGCAGCTTAGGACTAGCGGGGCTCCAAGAGACCCAGTACTTC. This translates into CASSLGLAGLQETQYF.

This clonotype was seen more than once but under ten times. The rearrangement links TRBV5-1 to TRBJ2-7; tentatively, D is TRBD2 (5 bases). The V gene's germline CDR1 is SGHRS and CDR2 YFSETQ. The CDR3 spans 14 residues. With 4 bases removed from V and 0 bases from J, the gap between germline ends came to 11 bases. CDR3 DNA: TGCGCCAGCAGCCAATCCGGGAACTCCTACGAGCAGTACTTC. It translates to CASSQSGNSYEQYF.